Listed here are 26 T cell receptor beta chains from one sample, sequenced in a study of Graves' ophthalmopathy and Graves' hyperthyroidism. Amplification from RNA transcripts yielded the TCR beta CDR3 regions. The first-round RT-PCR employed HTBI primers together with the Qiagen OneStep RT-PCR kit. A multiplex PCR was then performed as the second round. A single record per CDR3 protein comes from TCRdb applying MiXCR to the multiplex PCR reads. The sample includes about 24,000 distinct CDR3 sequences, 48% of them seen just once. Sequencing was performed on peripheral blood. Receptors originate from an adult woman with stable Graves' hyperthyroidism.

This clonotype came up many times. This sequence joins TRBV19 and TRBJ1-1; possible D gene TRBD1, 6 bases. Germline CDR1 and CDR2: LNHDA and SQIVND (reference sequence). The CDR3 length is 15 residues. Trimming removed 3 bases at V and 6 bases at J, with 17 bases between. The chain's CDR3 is CASSIRGTWSAEAFF. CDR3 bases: TGTGCCAGTAGTATTAGGGGGACGTGGAGCGCTGAAGCTTTCTTT.

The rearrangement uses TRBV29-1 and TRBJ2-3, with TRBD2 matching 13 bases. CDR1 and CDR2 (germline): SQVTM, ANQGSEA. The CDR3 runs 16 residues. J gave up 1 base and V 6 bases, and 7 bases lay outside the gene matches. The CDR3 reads CSVTSGGTSGTDTQYF. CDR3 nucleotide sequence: TGCAGCGTGACTAGCGGGGGGACTAGCGGCACAGATACGCAGTATTTT.

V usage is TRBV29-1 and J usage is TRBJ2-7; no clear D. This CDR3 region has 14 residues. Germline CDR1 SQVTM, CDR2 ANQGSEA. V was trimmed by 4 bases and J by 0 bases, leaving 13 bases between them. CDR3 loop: CSVAEGSSSYEQYF. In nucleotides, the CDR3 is TGCAGCGTTGCTGAAGGGTCCTCCTCCTACGAGCAGTACTTC.

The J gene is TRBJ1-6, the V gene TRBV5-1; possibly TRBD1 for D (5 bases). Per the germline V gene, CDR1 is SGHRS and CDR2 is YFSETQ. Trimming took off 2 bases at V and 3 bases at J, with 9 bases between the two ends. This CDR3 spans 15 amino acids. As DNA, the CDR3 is TGCGCCAGCAGCTTTGGGACGGACTATAATTCACCCCTCCACTTT. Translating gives CASSFGTDYNSPLHF.

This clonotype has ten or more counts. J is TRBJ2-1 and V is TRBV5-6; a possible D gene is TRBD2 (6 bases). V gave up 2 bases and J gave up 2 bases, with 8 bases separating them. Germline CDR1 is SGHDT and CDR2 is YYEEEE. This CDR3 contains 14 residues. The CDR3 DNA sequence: TGTGCCAGCAGCTTTACTAGCCCCTACAATGAGCAGTTCTTC. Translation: CASSFTSPYNEQFF.

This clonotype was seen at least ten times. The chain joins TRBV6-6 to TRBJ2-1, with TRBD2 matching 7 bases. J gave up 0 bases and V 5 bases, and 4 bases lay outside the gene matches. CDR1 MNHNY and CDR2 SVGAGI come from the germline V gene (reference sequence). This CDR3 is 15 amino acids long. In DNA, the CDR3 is TGTGCCAGCAGTCGGACTAGGAGCTCCTACAATGAGCAGTTCTTC. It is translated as CASSRTRSSYNEQFF.

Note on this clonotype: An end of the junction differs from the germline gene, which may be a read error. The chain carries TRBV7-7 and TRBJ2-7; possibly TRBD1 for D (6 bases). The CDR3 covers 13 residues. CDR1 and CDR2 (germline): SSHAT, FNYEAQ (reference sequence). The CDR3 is CASSVDRDYEQYF. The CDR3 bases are TGTGCTAGCAGCGTGGACAGAGACTACGAGCAGTACTTC.

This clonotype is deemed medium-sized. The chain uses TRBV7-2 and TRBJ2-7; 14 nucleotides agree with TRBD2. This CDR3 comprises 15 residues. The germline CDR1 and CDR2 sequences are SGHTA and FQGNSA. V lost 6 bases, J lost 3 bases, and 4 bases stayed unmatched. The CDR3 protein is CASSYGTSGSYEQYF. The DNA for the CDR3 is TGTGCCAGCAGTTACGGGACTAGCGGGAGCTACGAGCAGTACTTC.

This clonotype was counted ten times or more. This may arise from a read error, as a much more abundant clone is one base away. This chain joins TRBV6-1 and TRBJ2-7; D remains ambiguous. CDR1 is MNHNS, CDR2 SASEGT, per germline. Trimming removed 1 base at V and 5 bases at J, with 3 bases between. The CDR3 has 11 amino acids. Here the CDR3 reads CASSEVDEQYF. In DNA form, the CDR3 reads TGTGCCAGCAGTGAAGTCGACGAGCAGTACTTC.

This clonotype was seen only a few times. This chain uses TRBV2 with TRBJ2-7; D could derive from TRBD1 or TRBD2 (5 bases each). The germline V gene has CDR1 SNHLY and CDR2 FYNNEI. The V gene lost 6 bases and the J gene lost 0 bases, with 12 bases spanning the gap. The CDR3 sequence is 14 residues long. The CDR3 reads CASRGTVTSYEQYF. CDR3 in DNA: TGTGCCAGCAGAGGGACGGTAACCTCCTACGAGCAGTACTTC.

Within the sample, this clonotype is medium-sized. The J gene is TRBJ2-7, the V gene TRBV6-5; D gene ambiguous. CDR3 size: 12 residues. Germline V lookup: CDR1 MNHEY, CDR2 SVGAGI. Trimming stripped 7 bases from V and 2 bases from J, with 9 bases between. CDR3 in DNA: TGTGCCAGCACTGACGGAACCTACGAGCAGTACTTC. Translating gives CASTDGTYEQYF.

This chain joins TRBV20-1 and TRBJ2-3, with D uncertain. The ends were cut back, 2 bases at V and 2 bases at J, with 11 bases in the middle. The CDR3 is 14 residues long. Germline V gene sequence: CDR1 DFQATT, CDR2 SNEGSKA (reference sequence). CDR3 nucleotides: TGCAGTGCTAGAATAGGGCTTAACACAGATACGCAGTATTTT. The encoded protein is CSARIGLNTDTQYF.

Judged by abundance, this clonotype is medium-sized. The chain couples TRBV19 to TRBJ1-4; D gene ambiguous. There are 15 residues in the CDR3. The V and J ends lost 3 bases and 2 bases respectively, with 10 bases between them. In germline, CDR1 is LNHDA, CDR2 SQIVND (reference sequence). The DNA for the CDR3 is TGTGCCAGTAGTATGGTAGGGCGGACTAATGAAAAACTGTTTTTT. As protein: CASSMVGRTNEKLFF. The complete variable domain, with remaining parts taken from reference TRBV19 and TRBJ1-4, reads DGGITQSPKYLFRKEGQNVTLSCEQNLNHDAMYWYRQDPGQGLRLIYYSQIVNDFQKGDIAEGYSVSREKKESFPLTVTSAQKNPTAFYLCASSMVGRTNEKLFFGSGTQLSVL.

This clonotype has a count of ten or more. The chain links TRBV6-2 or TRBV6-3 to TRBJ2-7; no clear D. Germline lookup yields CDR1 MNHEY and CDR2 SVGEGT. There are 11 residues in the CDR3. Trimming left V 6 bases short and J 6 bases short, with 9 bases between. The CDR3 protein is CASSSPIEQYF. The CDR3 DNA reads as TGTGCCAGCAGCTCACCTATCGAGCAGTACTTC.

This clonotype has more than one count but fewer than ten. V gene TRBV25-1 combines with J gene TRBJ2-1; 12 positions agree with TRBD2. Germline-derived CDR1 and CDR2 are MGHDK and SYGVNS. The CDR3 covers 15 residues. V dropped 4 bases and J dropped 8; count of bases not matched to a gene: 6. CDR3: CASSAWTSGMDEQFF. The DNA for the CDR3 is TGTGCCAGCAGTGCTTGGACTAGCGGGATGGATGAGCAGTTCTTC.

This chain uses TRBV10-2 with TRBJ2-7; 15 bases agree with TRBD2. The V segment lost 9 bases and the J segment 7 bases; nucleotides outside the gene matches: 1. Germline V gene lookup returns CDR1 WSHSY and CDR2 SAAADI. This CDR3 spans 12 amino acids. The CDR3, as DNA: TGCGCCAGGGGACTAGCGGGAGGTGAGCAGTACTTC. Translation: CARGLAGGEQYF.

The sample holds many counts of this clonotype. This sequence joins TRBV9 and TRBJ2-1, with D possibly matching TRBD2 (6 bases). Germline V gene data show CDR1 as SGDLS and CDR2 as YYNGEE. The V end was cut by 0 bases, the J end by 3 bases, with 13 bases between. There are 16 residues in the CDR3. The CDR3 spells CASSVGGGNLYNEQFF. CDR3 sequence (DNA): TGTGCCAGCAGCGTAGGTGGCGGGAACCTCTACAATGAGCAGTTCTTC.

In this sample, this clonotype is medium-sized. This CDR3 reads CASSGNGSPEFGYEQYF. For the CDR3, the DNA is TGTGCCAGCAGTGGCAACGGGAGTCCAGAGTTCGGGTACGAGCAGTACTTC. The chain links TRBV25-1 to TRBJ2-7, with D possibly TRBD2 on 6 matching bases. CDR3 size: 17 residues. Deletions cut 4 bases from V and 4 bases from J, with 23 bases between. Germline loops: CDR1 MGHDK, CDR2 SYGVNS.

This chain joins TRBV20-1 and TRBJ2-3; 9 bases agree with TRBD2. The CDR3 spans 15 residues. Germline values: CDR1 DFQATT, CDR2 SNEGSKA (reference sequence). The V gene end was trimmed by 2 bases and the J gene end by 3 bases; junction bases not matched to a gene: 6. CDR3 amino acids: CSARLAGTGTDTQYF. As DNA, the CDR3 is TGCAGTGCTAGACTAGCGGGAACCGGAACAGATACGCAGTATTTT.

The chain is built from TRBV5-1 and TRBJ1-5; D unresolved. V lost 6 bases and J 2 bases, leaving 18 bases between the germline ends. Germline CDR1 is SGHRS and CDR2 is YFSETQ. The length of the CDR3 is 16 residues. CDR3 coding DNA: TGCGCCAGCACCTTAGGGCCAGGTCAAGGCAATCAGCCCCAGCATTTT. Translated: CASTLGPGQGNQPQHF. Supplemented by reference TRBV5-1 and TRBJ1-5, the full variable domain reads KAGVTQTPRYLIKTRGQQVTLSCSPISGHRSVSWYQQTPGQGLQFLFEYFSETQRNKGNFPGRFSGRQFSNSRSEMNVSTLELGDSALYLCASTLGPGQGNQPQHFGDGTRLSIL.

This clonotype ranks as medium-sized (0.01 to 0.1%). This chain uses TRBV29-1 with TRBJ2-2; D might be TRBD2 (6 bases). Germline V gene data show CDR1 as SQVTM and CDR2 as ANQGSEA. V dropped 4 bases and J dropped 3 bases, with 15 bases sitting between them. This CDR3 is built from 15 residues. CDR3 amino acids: CSVATQSSDTGELFF. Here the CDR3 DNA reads TGCAGCGTTGCTACCCAATCTAGCGACACCGGGGAGCTGTTTTTT.

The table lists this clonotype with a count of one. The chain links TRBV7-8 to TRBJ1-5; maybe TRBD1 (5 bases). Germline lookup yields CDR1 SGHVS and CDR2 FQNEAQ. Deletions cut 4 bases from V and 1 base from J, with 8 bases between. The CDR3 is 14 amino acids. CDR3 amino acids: CASSSRQSNQPQHF. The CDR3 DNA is TGTGCCAGCAGCTCCAGACAGAGCAATCAGCCCCAGCATTTT.

The CDR3 is CASSATSLSGGEQFF. In DNA form, the CDR3 reads TGTGCCAGCAGTGCCACCTCCCTTTCTGGGGGGGAGCAGTTCTTC. The chain employs TRBV2 and TRBJ2-1; weak D call: TRBD2 (6 bases). The V end lost 4 bases, the J end lost 10 bases, and 20 bases lay between the germline ends. CDR3 length equals 15 residues. Germline loops: CDR1 SNHLY, CDR2 FYNNEI.

CDR3: CASSIFGDYGYTF. The CDR3 DNA follows: TGTGCCAGTAGTATATTCGGGGACTATGGCTACACCTTC. The chain recombines TRBV19 with TRBJ1-2; the D is unclear. The CDR3 is 13 residues long. CDR1 and CDR2 (germline): LNHDA, SQIVND (reference sequence). Trimming took 2 bases from V and 3 from J, leaving 7 bases between them. The full variable domain, rest sourced from reference TRBV19 and TRBJ1-2, is DGGITQSPKYLFRKEGQNVTLSCEQNLNHDAMYWYRQDPGQGLRLIYYSQIVNDFQKGDIAEGYSVSREKKESFPLTVTSAQKNPTAFYLCASSIFGDYGYTFGSGTRLTVV.

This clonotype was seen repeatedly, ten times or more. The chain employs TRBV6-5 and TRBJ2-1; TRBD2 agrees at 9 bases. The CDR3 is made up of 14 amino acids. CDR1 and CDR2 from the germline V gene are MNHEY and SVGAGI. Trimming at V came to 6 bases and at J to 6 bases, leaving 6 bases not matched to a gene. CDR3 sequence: CASRAGGRGNEQFF. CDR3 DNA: TGTGCCAGCAGGGCGGGAGGGCGGGGCAATGAGCAGTTCTTC.

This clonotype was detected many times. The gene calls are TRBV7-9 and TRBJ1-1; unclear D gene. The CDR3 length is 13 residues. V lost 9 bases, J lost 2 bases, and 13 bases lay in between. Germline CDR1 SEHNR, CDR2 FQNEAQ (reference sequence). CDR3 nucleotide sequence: TGTGCCAGTTTCAGCGCCTTCAACACTGAAGCTTTCTTT. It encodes CASFSAFNTEAFF.